Listed here are 5 T cell receptor beta chains from one sample, sequenced in a study of technical replicates of blood from four donors. Profiled with immunoSEQ multiplex PCR; TCRdb holds only in-frame clones, not every one. The sample has 70,000 to 95,000 clones, 80% to 95% seen once; the top ten hold roughly 0.37%. The source material was T cells isolated from PBMCs. Receptors originate from a human donor in good health. Some clones in this sample may be carry-over from other donors' samples.

V gene TRBV9 combines with J gene TRBJ1-3; D is perhaps TRBD1 (5 bases). Per the germline V gene, CDR1 is SGDLS and CDR2 is YYNGEE. The V and J ends lost 4 bases and 1 base respectively, with 21 bases between them. This CDR3 spans 18 amino acids. CDR3 in amino acids: CASSPRQTDINSGNTIYF. The CDR3 DNA reads as TGTGCCAGCAGCCCTCGACAGACTGATATAAATTCTGGAAACACCATATATTTT.

The gene calls are TRBV7-3 and TRBJ2-1, with 9 bases lining up with TRBD2. This CDR3 has 17 residues. Looked up from germline, CDR1 is SGHTA and CDR2 is FQGTGA. The V segment lost 5 bases and the J segment 4 bases; nucleotides outside the gene matches: 12. CDR3 in DNA: TGTGCCAGCAGCCGCTGGACTAGCGTTTCCCCGTACAATGAGCAGTTCTTC. It specifies CASSRWTSVSPYNEQFF.

This clone has just a few counts. This rearrangement joins TRBV20-1 to TRBJ2-7; TRBD2 agrees at 7 bases. This CDR3 is 11 amino acids long. V lost 5 bases, J lost 7 bases, and 5 bases stayed unmatched. Germline V lookup: CDR1 DFQATT, CDR2 SNEGSKA (reference sequence). The CDR3 sequence: CSAGAGDEQYF. The CDR3 DNA sequence: TGCAGTGCTGGGGCGGGGGATGAGCAGTACTTC.

V gene TRBV13 combines with J gene TRBJ2-1; TRBD2 agrees at 7 bases. V was clipped by 3 bases and J by 4 bases; unmatched bases: 6. There are 15 residues in the CDR3. Germline lookup yields CDR1 PRHDT and CDR2 FYEKMQ (reference sequence). CDR3 loop: CASSFGGGGYNEQFF. CDR3 nucleotide sequence: TGTGCCAGCAGCTTTGGGGGGGGTGGGTACAATGAGCAGTTCTTC.

In DNA, the CDR3 is TGTGCCAGCAGCTCCCGACTAGCGGGAGGGGGTGAGCAGTTCTTC. Its protein is CASSSRLAGGGEQFF. The chain combines TRBV7-9 with TRBJ2-1; 14 bases map to TRBD2. The CDR3 is made up of 15 amino acids. V shed 4 bases and J 9 bases; nucleotides not matched to a gene: 5. CDR1 and CDR2 from the germline V gene are SEHNR and FQNEAQ (reference sequence).